These T cell receptor beta chains were read from a single sample in a study of vaccination and CD4 T cells after COVID-19. No antigen has been assigned to these receptors. In TCRdb, the PCR reads were re-called with MiXCR into one record per CDR3 protein. The table lists roughly 7,000 distinct CDR3 sequences, around 42% of them singletons. Sample: CD4+ T cells from blood, cultured in vitro. The source is a human donor who had recovered from COVID-19. Each CDR3 is given with its conserved first and last residue. A D gene is named only where the DNA matches it firmly. Only part of the rows carry a size: once, few, many, or a class if the clone is expanded.

13	TRBV11-3	-	-	TRBJ1-1	TGTGCCAGCGGGCGCAAAAGAGAATCTGAAGCTTTCTTT	CASGRKRESEAFF
17	TRBV7-9	-	-	TRBJ2-1	TGCGCCAGCAGCCTTCTGAACACCTTGGGCAGGTACAATGAGCAGTTCTTC	CASSLLNTLGRYNEQFF
14	TRBV6-1	TRBD1	-	TRBJ2-7	TGTGCCAGCAAGGGACAGCTAAGCTCCTACGAGCAGTACTTC	CASKGQLSSYEQYF
13	TRBV20-1	TRBD1	-	TRBJ1-6	TGCAGTGCTGCCGGGACAGGGGTTTCACCCCTCCACTTT	CSAAGTGVSPLHF
16	TRBV11-3	TRBD1	-	TRBJ1-1	TGTGCCAGCAGCTTAAGACAGGGGGAACTGAACACTGAAGCTTTCTTT	CASSLRQGELNTEAFF
13	TRBV7-3	-	-	TRBJ1-1	TGTGCCAGCAGCTTAACAGGGGAGACTGAAGCTTTCTTT	CASSLTGETEAFF
14	TRBV18	-	large	TRBJ1-6	TGTGCCAGCTCACCACTGACTGGAAATTCACCCCTCCACTTT	CASSPLTGNSPLHF
16	TRBV6-2/TRBV6-3	TRBD1	-	TRBJ1-2	TGTGCCAGCAATTACAACCCAAGGGGGCCGGGGAGAGGCTACACCTTC	CASNYNPRGPGRGYTF
12	TRBV12-3/TRBV12-4	-	-	TRBJ1-2	TGTGCCAGCAGCAGGGTTGGGGAAGGCTACACCTTC	CASSRVGEGYTF
15	TRBV6-2/TRBV6-3	TRBD2	-	TRBJ2-7	TGTGCCAGCAGTCAAAGAACTAGCGGGAGTGACGAGCAGTACTTC	CASSQRTSGSDEQYF
16	TRBV19	-	-	TRBJ2-1	TGTGCCAGTAGTGAGGGGTTTGGGGGACGGTACAATGAGCAGTTCTTC	CASSEGFGGRYNEQFF
11	TRBV6-2/TRBV6-3	-	few	TRBJ2-1	TGTGCCAGCAGTCGAGACAGGGAGCAGTTCTTC	CASSRDREQFF
11	TRBV2	-	few	TRBJ1-1	TGTGCCACCAGGGGTTACACTGAAGCTTTCTTT	CATRGYTEAFF
14	TRBV2	-	-	TRBJ1-5	TGTGCCAGCAGCGCGGACACCCTAGGTTTACCCCAGCATTTT	CASSADTLGLPQHF
16	TRBV20-1	-	-	TRBJ2-5	TGCAGTGCTAGAGGGCTTCGTTGGCAGGGTTTAGAGACCCAGTACTTC	CSARGLRWQGLETQYF
17	TRBV6-2/TRBV6-3	TRBD1	-	TRBJ1-1	TGTGCCAGCAGTTACTCGGCGCAGGGGGCCCCGAACACTGAAGCTTTCTTT	CASSYSAQGAPNTEAFF
15	TRBV5-5	-	medium-sized	TRBJ1-2	TGTGCCAGCAGCACCCGGCCAGGGGTTAACTATGGCTACACCTTC	CASSTRPGVNYGYTF
13	TRBV30	TRBD2	medium-sized	TRBJ2-5	TGTGCCTGGAGGGGGACTACGCAAGAGACCCAGTACTTC	CAWRGTTQETQYF
15	TRBV5-6	-	once	TRBJ2-1	TGTGCCAGCAGCTTGAGTCGACGACTCTACAATGAGCAGTTCTTC	CASSLSRRLYNEQFF
15	TRBV6-1	-	medium-sized	TRBJ2-7	TGTGCCAGCAGTGATAGGATCGCAGGCTCCTACGAGCAGTACTTC	CASSDRIAGSYEQYF
17	TRBV12-3/TRBV12-4	TRBD1	-	TRBJ1-6	TGTGCCAGCAGTTTGGGACAGGGGACGCCGTATAATTCACCCCTCCACTTT	CASSLGQGTPYNSPLHF
13	TRBV5-4	-	-	TRBJ1-1	TGTGCCAGCAGCCGAGGAGGGAACACTGAAGCTTTCTTT	CASSRGGNTEAFF